A selection of T cell receptor beta chains follows, all from one sample in a study of early T cells in non-severe SARS-CoV-2 infection. TCRdb redid the calling of the 5' RACE reads with MiXCR, one entry per CDR3 protein. The sample contains about 64,000 distinct CDR3 sequences, about 4.9% of which appear only once. The material sequenced was whole blood. The receptors were sampled from an adult who was a healthcare worker with PCR-confirmed SARS-CoV-2 infection or an uninfected control (not recorded which). The CDR3 runs from the conserved cysteine through the conserved F or W. The D gene is left open where the match is weak. Some rows have no size entry. The others give once, few or many, or a class for an expanded clone.

V: TRBV18; D: -; size: few; J: TRBJ2-7; DNA: TGTGCCAGCTCACCTCGGGCCCCCTACGAGCAGTACTTC; CDR3: CASSPRAPYEQYF
V: TRBV14; D: -; size: many; J: TRBJ1-1; DNA: TGTGCCAGCAGCCAGTTCATGAACACTGAAGCTTTCTTT; CDR3: CASSQFMNTEAFF
V: TRBV7-2; D: -; size: -; J: TRBJ1-2; DNA: TGTGCCAGCAGCTTAGTCACAGGAAGAGGCTACACCTTC; CDR3: CASSLVTGRGYTF
V: TRBV2; D: -; size: many; J: TRBJ1-1; DNA: TGTGCCAGCACCACGTACGGGGCTGAAGCTTTCTTT; CDR3: CASTTYGAEAFF
V: TRBV11-2; D: -; size: few; J: TRBJ2-7; DNA: TGTGCCAGCAGCTTAAGCCTGGCATACGAGCAGTACTTC; CDR3: CASSLSLAYEQYF
V: TRBV7-9; D: -; size: -; J: TRBJ1-2; DNA: TGTGCCAGCAGCTTAGGACTCGACTACACCTTC; CDR3: CASSLGLDYTF
V: TRBV7-9; D: -; size: many; J: TRBJ2-7; DNA: TGTGCCAGCAGCTCATCACTCCTGTACAGGGTCAGCTCCTACGAGCAGTACTTC; CDR3: CASSSSLLYRVSSYEQYF
V: TRBV20-1; D: TRBD2; size: many; J: TRBJ2-2; DNA: TGCAGTGCTAATAGCGGGGACACCGGGGAGCTGTTTTTT; CDR3: CSANSGDTGELFF
V: TRBV6-1; D: -; size: many; J: TRBJ1-2; DNA: TGTGCCAGCCAAAGGACCCTAGGCTATGGCTACACCTTC; CDR3: CASQRTLGYGYTF
V: TRBV3-1; D: -; size: many; J: TRBJ2-1; DNA: TGTGCCAGCAGCCAAGTATCAGGTGTGAATGAGCAGTTCTTC; CDR3: CASSQVSGVNEQFF
V: TRBV4-1; D: -; size: many; J: TRBJ2-4; DNA: TGCGCCAGCAGCCAAGAGGGTCTAGCCGACGCCAAAAACATTCAGTACTTC; CDR3: CASSQEGLADAKNIQYF
V: TRBV19; D: -; size: -; J: TRBJ2-1; DNA: TGTGCCAGTAGTCCCATGGGGTACAATGAGCAGTTCTTC; CDR3: CASSPMGYNEQFF
V: TRBV5-1; D: TRBD1; size: many; J: TRBJ2-7; DNA: TGCGCCAGCAGCTTGGACAGGGGACGTGGGCAGTACTTC; CDR3: CASSLDRGRGQYF
V: TRBV27; D: TRBD2; size: many; J: TRBJ2-1; DNA: TGTGCCAGCAGTCCGACTAGCCAAATGACCAATGAGCAGTTCTTC; CDR3: CASSPTSQMTNEQFF
V: TRBV7-9; D: -; size: many; J: TRBJ2-3; DNA: TGTGCCAGCAGCTTAGGGCAAAAAGATACGCAGTATTTT; CDR3: CASSLGQKDTQYF
V: TRBV4-1; D: -; size: -; J: TRBJ2-3; DNA: TGCGCCAGTAGCCAAGATTTAGGGGGACTCAACACAGATACGCAGTATTTT; CDR3: CASSQDLGGLNTDTQYF
V: TRBV6-6; D: TRBD2; size: many; J: TRBJ2-1; DNA: TGTGCCAGCACCCGCAATAGACTAGCGGGGGGCCGGGATGAGCAGTTCTTC; CDR3: CASTRNRLAGGRDEQFF
V: TRBV6-2/TRBV6-3; D: TRBD2; size: many; J: TRBJ2-7; DNA: TGTGCCATCCCCATCGGGGCTAGCGGGATTGTCTCCTACGAGCAGTACTTC; CDR3: CAIPIGASGIVSYEQYF
V: TRBV11-2; D: -; size: -; J: TRBJ2-7; DNA: TGTGCCAGCAGCTTATGGGGGGAGCAGTACTTC; CDR3: CASSLWGEQYF
V: TRBV29-1; D: TRBD1; size: few; J: TRBJ2-5; DNA: TGCAGCGTCGTCGACAGGGGTGAAGAGACCCAGTACTTC; CDR3: CSVVDRGEETQYF
V: TRBV5-5; D: TRBD2; size: many; J: TRBJ2-1; DNA: TGTGCCAGCAGCTCTATTCTAGCGGGAGGTTACAATGAGCAGTTCTTC; CDR3: CASSSILAGGYNEQFF
V: TRBV3-1; D: -; size: few; J: TRBJ2-7; DNA: TGTGCCAGCAGCCAGGCACCGGACACCACCTACGAGCAGTACTTC; CDR3: CASSQAPDTTYEQYF
V: TRBV29-1; D: -; size: -; J: TRBJ2-7; DNA: TGCAGCGTTGAGCAGGGGCAGTACGAGCAGTACTTC; CDR3: CSVEQGQYEQYF
V: TRBV5-1; D: TRBD1; size: many; J: TRBJ2-2; DNA: TGCGCCAGCAGCCAAAATCCAGGGGGCGTATCCGGGGAGCTGTTTTTT; CDR3: CASSQNPGGVSGELFF
V: TRBV6-2/TRBV6-3; D: TRBD1; size: -; J: TRBJ1-1; DNA: TGTGCCAGCAGAACAGGGGGAGGCCCTGAAGCTTTCTTT; CDR3: CASRTGGGPEAFF
V: TRBV29-1; D: TRBD1; size: -; J: TRBJ1-3; DNA: TGCAGCGCCACTACAGGGGCACTCTCTGGAAACACCATATATTTT; CDR3: CSATTGALSGNTIYF
V: TRBV4-2; D: -; size: few; J: TRBJ2-7; DNA: TGTGCCAGCAGCCAAGTCCCCGGCGCAGGCTACGAGCAGTACTTC; CDR3: CASSQVPGAGYEQYF
V: TRBV18; D: TRBD2; size: -; J: TRBJ2-7; DNA: TGTGCCAGCTCAGGGCCGGGACTAGGGCTCGACGAGCAGTACTTC; CDR3: CASSGPGLGLDEQYF
V: TRBV30; D: TRBD2; size: -; J: TRBJ2-3; DNA: TGTGCCTGGAATAGACTAGCGGGGGGGAAAGATACGCAGTATTTT; CDR3: CAWNRLAGGKDTQYF
V: TRBV9; D: -; size: many; J: TRBJ1-2; DNA: TGTGCCAGCAGCCAGGCCGGCAGTTATGGCTACACCTTC; CDR3: CASSQAGSYGYTF
V: TRBV5-1; D: -; size: many; J: TRBJ2-1; DNA: TGCGCCAGCAGCTTGGCCCCGGTAGGGAGGGGGACCTCCTACAATGAGCAGTTCTTC; CDR3: CASSLAPVGRGTSYNEQFF
V: TRBV7-9; D: TRBD2; size: many; J: TRBJ2-1; DNA: TGTGCCAGCAGCCTTCTAGCGGACAATGAGCAGTTCTTC; CDR3: CASSLLADNEQFF
V: TRBV5-1; D: TRBD2; size: many; J: TRBJ2-1; DNA: TGCGCCAGCAGCCCAGGACTAGCGGGGCAGTACAATGAGCAGTTCTTC; CDR3: CASSPGLAGQYNEQFF
V: TRBV2; D: TRBD2; size: many; J: TRBJ2-3; DNA: TGTGCCAGCAAAACTAGCGGGGGAGAAGATACGCAGTATTTT; CDR3: CASKTSGGEDTQYF
V: TRBV20-1; D: -; size: many; J: TRBJ2-3; DNA: TGCAGTGCTAGAAGTGATACGCAGTATTTT; CDR3: CSARSDTQYF
V: TRBV20-1; D: TRBD2; size: -; J: TRBJ2-5; DNA: TGCAGTGCTCCCGTTCCTAGCGGGGAAGAGACCCAGTACTTC; CDR3: CSAPVPSGEETQYF
V: TRBV29-1; D: TRBD1; size: many; J: TRBJ2-7; DNA: TGCAGCGTTGTGGGGACAGCCTCCTACGAGCAGTACTTC; CDR3: CSVVGTASYEQYF
V: TRBV20-1; D: TRBD1; size: many; J: TRBJ2-5; DNA: TGCAGTGCACATACAGGGGGGGAGACCCAGTACTTC; CDR3: CSAHTGGETQYF
V: TRBV2; D: -; size: many; J: TRBJ2-3; DNA: TGTGCCAGCAGTGTTACAGATACGCAGTATTTT; CDR3: CASSVTDTQYF
V: TRBV7-3; D: -; size: -; J: TRBJ2-5; DNA: TGTGCCAGCGGTCCAGGGCGGGGAGAGACCCAGTACTTC; CDR3: CASGPGRGETQYF
V: TRBV7-2; D: TRBD1; size: many; J: TRBJ2-7; DNA: TGTGCCAGCAGCTTCGGGACAGGCACCTACGAGCAGTACTTC; CDR3: CASSFGTGTYEQYF
V: TRBV27; D: -; size: many; J: TRBJ1-4; DNA: TGTGCCAGCAGTTTCGTGGGGGGTAATGAAAAACTGTTTTTT; CDR3: CASSFVGGNEKLFF
V: TRBV20-1; D: -; size: many; J: TRBJ1-2; DNA: TGCAGTTTACAAGGGGGAAGCTATGGCTACACCTTC; CDR3: CSLQGGSYGYTF
V: TRBV20-1; D: -; size: many; J: TRBJ1-2; DNA: TGCAGTGCTAGTTTGCAAATGAGCTACACCTTC; CDR3: CSASLQMSYTF
V: TRBV20-1; D: TRBD2; size: -; J: TRBJ2-3; DNA: TGCAGTGCTAGACCCCACGGGGCGGGAGTTGGTACGCAGTATTTT; CDR3: CSARPHGAGVGTQYF